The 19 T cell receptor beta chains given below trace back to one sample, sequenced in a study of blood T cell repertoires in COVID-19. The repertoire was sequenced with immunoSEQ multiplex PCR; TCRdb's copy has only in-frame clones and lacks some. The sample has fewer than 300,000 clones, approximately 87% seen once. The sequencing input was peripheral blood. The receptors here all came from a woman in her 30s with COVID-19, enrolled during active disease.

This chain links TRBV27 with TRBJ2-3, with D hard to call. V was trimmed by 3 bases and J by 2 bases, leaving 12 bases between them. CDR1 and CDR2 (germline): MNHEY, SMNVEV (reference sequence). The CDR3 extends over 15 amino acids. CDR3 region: CASSFLSSYTDTQYF. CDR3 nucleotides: TGTGCCAGCAGTTTTTTAAGCTCCTACACAGATACGCAGTATTTT.

CDR3 bases: TGTGCCAGCAGCCAAATTAGCGGGGGCGAGACCCAGTACTTC. Translated: CASSQISGGETQYF. This chain connects TRBV3-1 (or the pseudogene TRBV3-2) to TRBJ2-5; the match to TRBD2 covers 9 bases. Germline V gives CDR1 LGHDT, CDR2 YNNKEL (reference sequence). Trimming cost V 2 bases and J 5 bases; bases outside gene matches: 3. The CDR3 consists of 14 residues.

The CDR3: CASSRNGVERTDTQYF. In nucleotides, the CDR3 is TGTGCCAGCAGCCGCAACGGTGTGGAGCGCACAGATACGCAGTATTTT. The chain recombines TRBV3-1 (or the pseudogene TRBV3-2) with TRBJ2-3, with D hard to call. Germline loops: CDR1 LGHDT, CDR2 YNNKEL (reference sequence). Trimming shortened V by 4 bases and J by 1 base, and 15 bases separated the two germline ends. The length of the CDR3 is 16 residues.

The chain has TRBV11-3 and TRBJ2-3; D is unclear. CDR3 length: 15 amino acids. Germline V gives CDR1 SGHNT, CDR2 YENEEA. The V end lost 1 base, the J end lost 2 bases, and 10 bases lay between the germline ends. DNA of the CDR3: TGTGCCAGCAGCTTAGGATCGGTTATCACAGATACGCAGTATTTT. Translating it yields CASSLGSVITDTQYF.

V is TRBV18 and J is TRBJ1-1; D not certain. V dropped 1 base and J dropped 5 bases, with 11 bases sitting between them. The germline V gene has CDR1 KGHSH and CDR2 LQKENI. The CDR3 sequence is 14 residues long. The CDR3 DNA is TGTGCCAGCTCACCACAAGTCGCAGTAACTGAAGCTTTCTTT. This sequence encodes CASSPQVAVTEAFF.

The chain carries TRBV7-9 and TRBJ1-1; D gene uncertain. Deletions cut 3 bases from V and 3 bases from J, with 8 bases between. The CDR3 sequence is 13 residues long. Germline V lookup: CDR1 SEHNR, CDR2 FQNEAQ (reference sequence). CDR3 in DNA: TGTGCCAGCAGCTTCGTCGGGGACACTGAAGCTTTCTTT. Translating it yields CASSFVGDTEAFF.

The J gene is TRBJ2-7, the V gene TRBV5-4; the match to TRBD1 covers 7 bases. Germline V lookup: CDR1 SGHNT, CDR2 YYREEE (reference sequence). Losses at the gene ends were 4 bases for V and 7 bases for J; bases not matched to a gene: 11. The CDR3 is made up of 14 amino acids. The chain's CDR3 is CASSTGASPGEQYF. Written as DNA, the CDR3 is TGTGCCAGCAGCACAGGGGCCTCCCCGGGGGAGCAGTACTTC.

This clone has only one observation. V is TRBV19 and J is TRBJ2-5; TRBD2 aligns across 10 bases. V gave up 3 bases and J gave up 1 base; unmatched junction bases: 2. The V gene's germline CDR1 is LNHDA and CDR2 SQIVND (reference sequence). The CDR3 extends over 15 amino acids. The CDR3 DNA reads TGTGCCAGTAGTATCCAGCGGGGGGGCCAAGAGACCCAGTACTTC. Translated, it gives CASSIQRGGQETQYF.

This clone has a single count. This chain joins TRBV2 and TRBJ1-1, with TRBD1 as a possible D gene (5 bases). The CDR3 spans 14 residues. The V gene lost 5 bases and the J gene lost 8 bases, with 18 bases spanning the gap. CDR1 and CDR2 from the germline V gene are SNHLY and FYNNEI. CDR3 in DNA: TGTGCCAGCAGTACCCTCAGGGCAGTAAAAGAAGCTTTCTTT. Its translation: CASSTLRAVKEAFF. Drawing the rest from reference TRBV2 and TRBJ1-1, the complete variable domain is EPEVTQTPSHQVTQMGQEVILRCVPISNHLYFYWYRQILGQKVEFLVSFYNNEISEKSEIFDDQFSVERPDGSNFTLKIRSTKLEDSAMYFCASSTLRAVKEAFFGQGTRLTVV.

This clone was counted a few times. The CDR3 DNA sequence: TGTGCCAGCAGCTTAACAGGGGGTTATCTCTCTGGAAACACCATATATTTT. It yields the protein CASSLTGGYLSGNTIYF. The chain uses TRBV7-2 and TRBJ1-3, with 8 bases aligning to TRBD1. J was trimmed by 0 bases and V by 2 bases; bases with no gene match: 6. The CDR3 sequence is 17 residues long. Germline CDR1 reads SGHTA; CDR2 reads FQGNSA.

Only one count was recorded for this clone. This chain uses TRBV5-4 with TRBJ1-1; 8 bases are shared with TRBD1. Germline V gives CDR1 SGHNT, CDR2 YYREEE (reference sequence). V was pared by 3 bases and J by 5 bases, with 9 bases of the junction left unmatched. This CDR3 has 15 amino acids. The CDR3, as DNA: TGTGCCAGCAGCTCTAACGGACAGGGCCAAACTGAAGCTTTCTTT. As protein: CASSSNGQGQTEAFF.

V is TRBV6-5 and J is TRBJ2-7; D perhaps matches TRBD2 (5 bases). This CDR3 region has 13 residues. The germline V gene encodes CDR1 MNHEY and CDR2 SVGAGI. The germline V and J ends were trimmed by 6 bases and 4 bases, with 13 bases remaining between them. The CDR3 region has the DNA TGTGCCAGCAGCCGCGGGTGGGCTTACGAGCAGTACTTC. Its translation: CASSRGWAYEQYF.

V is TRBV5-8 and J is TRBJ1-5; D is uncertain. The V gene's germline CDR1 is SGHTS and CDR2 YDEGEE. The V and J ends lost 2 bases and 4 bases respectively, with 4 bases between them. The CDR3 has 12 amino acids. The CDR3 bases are TGTGCCAGCAGCTTCTTAAATCAGCCCCAGCATTTT. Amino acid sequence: CASSFLNQPQHF.

DNA for the CDR3: TGTGCCAGTAGTATGCCGGGACACATTAACACTGAAGCTTTCTTT. Residues: CASSMPGHINTEAFF. The chain uses TRBV19 and TRBJ1-1, with a possible D match to TRBD1 (6 bases). Trimming took 3 bases from V and 2 from J, leaving 13 bases between them. The CDR3 spans 15 residues. Germline-derived CDR1 and CDR2 are LNHDA and SQIVND (reference sequence).

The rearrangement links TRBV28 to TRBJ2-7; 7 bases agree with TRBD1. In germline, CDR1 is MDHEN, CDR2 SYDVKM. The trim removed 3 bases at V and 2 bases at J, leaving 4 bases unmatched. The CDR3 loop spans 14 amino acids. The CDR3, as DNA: TGTGCCAGCAGTTTCTACAGGGGAACCTACGAGCAGTACTTC. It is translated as CASSFYRGTYEQYF. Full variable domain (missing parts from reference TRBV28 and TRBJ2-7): DVKVTQSSRYLVKRTGEKVFLECVQDMDHENMFWYRQDPGLGLRLIYFSYDVKMKEKGDIPEGYSVSREKKERFSLILESASTNQTSMYLCASSFYRGTYEQYFGPGTRLTVT.

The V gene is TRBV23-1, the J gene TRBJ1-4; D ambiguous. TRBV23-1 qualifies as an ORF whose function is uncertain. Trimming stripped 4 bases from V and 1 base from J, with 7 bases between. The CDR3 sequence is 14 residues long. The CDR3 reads CASSPLGTNEKLFF. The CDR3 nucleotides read TGCGCCAGCAGTCCCCTAGGAACTAATGAAAAACTGTTTTTT.

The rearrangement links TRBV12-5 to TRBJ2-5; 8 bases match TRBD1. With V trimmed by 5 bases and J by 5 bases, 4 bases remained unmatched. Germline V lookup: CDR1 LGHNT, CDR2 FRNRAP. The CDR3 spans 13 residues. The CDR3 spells CASGQGALETQYF. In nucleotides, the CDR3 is TGTGCTAGTGGTCAGGGGGCTCTCGAGACCCAGTACTTC.

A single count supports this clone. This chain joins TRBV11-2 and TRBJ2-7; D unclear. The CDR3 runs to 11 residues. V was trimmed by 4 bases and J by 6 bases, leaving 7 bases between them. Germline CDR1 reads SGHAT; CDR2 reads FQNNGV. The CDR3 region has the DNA TGTGCCAGCAGCTCCACCAGCGAGCAGTACTTC. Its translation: CASSSTSEQYF.

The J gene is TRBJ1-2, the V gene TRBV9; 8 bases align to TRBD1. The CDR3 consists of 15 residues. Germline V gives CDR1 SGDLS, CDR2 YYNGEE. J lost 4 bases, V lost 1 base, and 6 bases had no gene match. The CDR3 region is CASSVRVGTGYGYTF. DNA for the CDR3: TGTGCCAGCAGCGTACGGGTTGGGACAGGCTATGGCTACACCTTC.